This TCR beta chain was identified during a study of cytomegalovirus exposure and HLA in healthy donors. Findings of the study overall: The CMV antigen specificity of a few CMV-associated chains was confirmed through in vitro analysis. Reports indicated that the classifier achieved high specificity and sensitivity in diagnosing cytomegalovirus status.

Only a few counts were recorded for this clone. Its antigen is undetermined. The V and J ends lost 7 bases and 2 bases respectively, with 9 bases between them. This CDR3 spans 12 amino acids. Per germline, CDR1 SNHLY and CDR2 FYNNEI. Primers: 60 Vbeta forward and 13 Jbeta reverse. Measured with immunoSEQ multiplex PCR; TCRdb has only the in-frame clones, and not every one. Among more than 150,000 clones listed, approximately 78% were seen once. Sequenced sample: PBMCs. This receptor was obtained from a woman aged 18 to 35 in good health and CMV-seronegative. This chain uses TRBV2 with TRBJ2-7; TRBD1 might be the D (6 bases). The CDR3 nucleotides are TGTGCCAGCATGGACAGTACCTACGAGCAGTACTTC. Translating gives CASMDSTYEQYF.